The 26 T cell receptor beta chains presented below share a single source sample, sequenced in a study of cytomegalovirus exposure and HLA in healthy donors. PCR was performed using 60 Vbeta and 13 Jbeta primers. TCRdb's copy holds only in-frame clones and misses some; the assay was immunoSEQ multiplex PCR. The sample shows about 160,000 clones, about 60% of them seen only once. Sequencing was done on a sample of PBMCs. All receptors derive from a woman in her sixties in good health and CMV-seropositive.

This clone was counted between two and nine times. The chain has TRBV18 and TRBJ1-1, with 8 bases lining up with TRBD1. This CDR3 contains 16 residues. V was clipped by 2 bases and J by 3 bases; unmatched bases: 8. In germline, CDR1 is KGHSH, CDR2 LQKENI. The CDR3 region is CASSPETGDGDTEAFF. The CDR3, as DNA: TGTGCCAGCTCACCAGAGACAGGGGATGGAGACACTGAAGCTTTCTTT.

The chain joins TRBV28 to TRBJ1-5; D is ambiguous. V was clipped by 2 bases and J by 0 bases, with 11 bases between them. The germline gives CDR1 MDHEN, CDR2 SYDVKM. CDR3 length: 16 residues. This CDR3 is CASSLGSGHSNQPQHF. The CDR3 bases are TGTGCCAGCAGTTTAGGGTCAGGTCATAGCAATCAGCCCCAGCATTTT.

This clone was observed once. The gene calls are TRBV6-5 and TRBJ1-1; D remains unclear. CDR3 length: 13 amino acids. Germline CDR1 reads MNHEY; CDR2 reads SVGAGI. V dropped 7 bases and J dropped 2 bases, with 11 bases sitting between them. CDR3 bases: TGTGCCAGCACCGTGGGCTTTAACACTGAAGCTTTCTTT. The encoded protein is CASTVGFNTEAFF.

This sequence joins TRBV7-9 and TRBJ1-5; unclear D gene. Trimming left V 6 bases short and J 5 bases short, with 8 bases between. CDR3 size: 12 residues. CDR1 SEHNR and CDR2 FQNEAQ come from the germline V gene (reference sequence). CDR3: CASSSGDQPQHF. In DNA form, the CDR3 reads TGTGCCAGCAGTTCCGGGGATCAGCCCCAGCATTTT.

The genes are TRBV6-4 and TRBJ2-7; D gene unclear. Trimming cost V 1 base and J 5 bases, with 3 bases left between them. Germline assignment: CDR1 MRHNA and CDR2 SNTAGT. The CDR3 is 11 amino acids. The CDR3 nucleotides are TGTGCCAGCAGTGACTTAGACGAGCAGTACTTC. Protein: CASSDLDEQYF.

The chain carries TRBV4-1 and TRBJ2-2; D unresolved. Per the germline V gene, CDR1 is MGHRA and CDR2 is YSYEKL. The V gene lost 0 bases and the J gene lost 5 bases, with 19 bases spanning the gap. The CDR3 covers 18 residues. The CDR3 bases are TGCGCCAGCAGCCAAGATGAAACCAGGCCCCCGGTGACCGGGGAGCTGTTTTTT. This codes for CASSQDETRPPVTGELFF.

The gene calls are TRBV27 and TRBJ2-3; 10 bases match TRBD1. Germline V gene data show CDR1 as MNHEY and CDR2 as SMNVEV (reference sequence). CDR3 length: 16 amino acids. Trimming took 3 bases from V and 4 from J; bases not matched to a gene: 7. CDR3 in DNA: TGTGCCAGCAGTTTGCTGACAGGGGGCGAGGCAGATACGCAGTATTTT. This codes for CASSLLTGGEADTQYF.

This chain connects TRBV6-1 to TRBJ1-2, with a tentative D call TRBD1 (6 bases). The CDR3 extends over 14 amino acids. Germline assignment: CDR1 MNHNS and CDR2 SASEGT. V dropped 1 base and J dropped 7 bases, with 13 bases sitting between them. The CDR3 DNA reads as TGTGCCAGCAGTGAAGGGGCAGGGGTGCTTGGCTACACCTTC. As protein: CASSEGAGVLGYTF.

The gene calls are TRBV10-3 and TRBJ2-1; D gene unclear. Germline assignment: CDR1 ENHRY and CDR2 SYGVKD. Trimming left V 0 bases short and J 2 bases short, with 26 bases between. This CDR3 region has 21 residues. The CDR3 spells CAISESIEFGGVALPYNEQFF. CDR3 DNA: TGTGCCATCAGTGAGTCGATAGAGTTTGGTGGTGTAGCCCTACCCTACAATGAGCAGTTCTTC.

V and J are TRBV9 and TRBJ1-2; D may be TRBD1 (6 bases). The CDR3 is made up of 14 amino acids. The germline V gene has CDR1 SGDLS and CDR2 YYNGEE. Trimming removed 0 bases from V and 4 bases from J, with 10 bases in between. CDR3 coding DNA: TGTGCCAGCAGCGTAGGCGGGGGCTTCTATGGCTACACCTTC. It yields the protein CASSVGGGFYGYTF.

The chain employs TRBV19 and TRBJ2-1; the match to TRBD2 covers 13 bases. Germline V gives CDR1 LNHDA, CDR2 SQIVND (reference sequence). The ends lost 4 bases at V and 4 bases at J; junction bases unmatched: 4. CDR3 size: 16 residues. The CDR3 sequence: CASSRGTSGEYNEQFF. The CDR3 DNA reads as TGTGCCAGTAGTAGGGGGACTAGCGGGGAATACAATGAGCAGTTCTTC.

The J gene is TRBJ2-4, the V gene TRBV5-4; no clear D. Germline V gives CDR1 SGHNT, CDR2 YYREEE (reference sequence). The CDR3 spans 14 residues. The V end lost 2 bases, the J end lost 0 bases, and 6 bases lay between the germline ends. As DNA, the CDR3 is TGTGCCAGCAGCTTAAACACAGCCAAAAACATTCAGTACTTC. The encoded protein is CASSLNTAKNIQYF.

The V gene is TRBV21-1, the J gene TRBJ2-3; the D segment call TRBD2 is taken from the table without a DNA check. TRBV21-1 is a known pseudogene. The CDR3 loop spans 15 amino acids. This chain's CDR3 is CASSLGSHSTDTQYF. The CDR3 nucleotides read TGTGCCAGCAGCCTCGGGAGCCATTCCACAGATACGCAGTATTTT.

The chain has TRBV28 and TRBJ2-7; maybe TRBD2 (6 bases). V lost 5 bases, J lost 3 bases, and 20 bases lay in between. Germline CDR1 is MDHEN and CDR2 is SYDVKM. The CDR3 has 16 amino acids. CDR3 amino acids: CASSPSGRIRDYEQYF. As DNA, the CDR3 is TGTGCCAGCAGTCCCTCGGGGAGGATCAGAGACTACGAGCAGTACTTC.

This clone was detected a few times. This chain joins TRBV30 and TRBJ1-4; 12 nucleotides align to TRBD1. The germline V gene has CDR1 GTSNPN and CDR2 SVGIG (reference sequence). CDR3 length equals 14 residues. J lost 8 bases, V lost 4 bases, and 5 bases had no gene match. This CDR3 reads CAWTQGTGGEKLFF. The CDR3 DNA follows: TGTGCCTGGACCCAAGGGACAGGGGGCGAAAAACTGTTTTTT.

This clone was counted between two and nine times. V usage is TRBV6-5 and J usage is TRBJ1-1, with TRBD1 as a possible D gene (5 bases). This CDR3 is built from 15 residues. The V end was cut by 5 bases, the J end by 2 bases, with 15 bases between. From germline, CDR1 is MNHEY and CDR2 SVGAGI. This CDR3 is CASSPRGYANTEAFF. DNA for the CDR3: TGTGCCAGCAGTCCCCGGGGGTATGCTAACACTGAAGCTTTCTTT.

The V gene is TRBV29-1, the J gene TRBJ2-1; perhaps TRBD1 as D (5 bases). V gave up 3 bases and J gave up 2 bases, with 17 bases separating them. This CDR3 comprises 16 residues. The germline gives CDR1 SQVTM, CDR2 ANQGSEA. CDR3 nucleotide sequence: TGCAGCGTTGAGGGGCTACCCCTTTCCACCTACAATGAGCAGTTCTTC. It translates to CSVEGLPLSTYNEQFF.

The chain recombines TRBV7-8 with TRBJ1-6; no firm D call. The V gene's germline CDR1 is SGHVS and CDR2 FQNEAQ. The CDR3 has 14 residues. V was trimmed by 5 bases and J by 6 bases, leaving 11 bases between them. The chain's CDR3 is CASSPRRVNSPLHF. The CDR3 DNA sequence: TGTGCCAGCAGCCCCCGGAGGGTTAATTCACCCCTCCACTTT.

The J gene is TRBJ1-6, the V gene TRBV15; tentative D call: TRBD1 (5 bases). Trimming left V 3 bases short and J 5 bases short, with 11 bases between. Germline CDR1 is LNHNV and CDR2 is YYDKDF (reference sequence). The CDR3 is 15 residues long. CDR3 protein: CATSRQTADNSPLHF. CDR3 coding DNA: TGTGCCACCAGCAGGCAGACAGCCGATAATTCACCCCTCCACTTT.

This clone has only a few counts. This rearrangement joins TRBV7-9 to TRBJ2-1, with D possibly being TRBD2 (6 bases). Trimming took 6 bases from V and 12 from J, leaving 21 bases between them. The V gene's germline CDR1 is SEHNR and CDR2 FQNEAQ (reference sequence). The CDR3 totals 14 residues. The CDR3 DNA sequence: TGTGCCAGCAGAATTAGCGGCCAAGACTACGGGCAGTTCTTC. Residues: CASRISGQDYGQFF.

The chain is built from TRBV7-2 and TRBJ2-2; 7 bases fit TRBD2. V was pared by 7 bases and J by 4 bases, with 6 bases of the junction left unmatched. CDR1 is SGHTA, CDR2 FQGNSA, per germline. This CDR3 region has 14 residues. The CDR3 loop reads CASTSLAFTGELFF. CDR3 coding DNA: TGTGCCAGCACCTCACTAGCGTTCACCGGGGAGCTGTTTTTT.

This clone was seen a few times. V usage is TRBV19 and J usage is TRBJ2-2; 9 positions match TRBD2. The CDR3 is made up of 17 amino acids. J lost 6 bases, V lost 0 bases, and 8 bases had no gene match. Per the germline V gene, CDR1 is LNHDA and CDR2 is SQIVND (reference sequence). The CDR3 nucleotides are TGTGCCAGTAGTATAGATGGGAGGACTAGCGTCGCCGGGGAGCTGTTTTTT. It encodes CASSIDGRTSVAGELFF.

V is TRBV28 and J is TRBJ2-7, with 11 nucleotides matching TRBD2. Germline V CDR1 and CDR2: MDHEN, SYDVKM. This CDR3 region has 16 residues. J lost 4 bases, V lost 7 bases, and 12 bases had no gene match. In DNA form, the CDR3 reads TGTGCCAGCAAGCCAAGCGGGACTAGCGGAACTTACGAGCAGTACTTC. This encodes CASKPSGTSGTYEQYF.

This clone was seen more than once but under ten times. The V gene is TRBV2, the J gene TRBJ2-7; 8 bases align to TRBD2. With 6 bases clipped from V and 2 bases from J, the junction kept 3 bases outside the gene matches. The length of the CDR3 is 13 residues. Germline V gene data show CDR1 as SNHLY and CDR2 as FYNNEI. The CDR3 DNA sequence: TGTGCCAGCAGCGTTAGCGGGGCCTACGAGCAGTACTTC. Its protein product is CASSVSGAYEQYF.

J is TRBJ2-3 and V is TRBV27; possible D gene TRBD1, 5 bases. V was shortened by 7 bases and J by 1 base, with 15 bases between the two germline ends. In germline, CDR1 is MNHEY, CDR2 SMNVEV (reference sequence). The CDR3 runs to 15 residues. The CDR3 here is CASNSFTTGTDTQYF. CDR3 nucleotide sequence: TGTGCCAGCAACTCATTTACGACAGGCACAGATACGCAGTATTTT.

The V and J genes are TRBV7-3 and TRBJ2-2; TRBD1 is a possible D gene (6 bases). The germline V gene has CDR1 SGHTA and CDR2 FQGTGA. CDR3 length: 13 residues. The ends were cut back, 3 bases at V and 5 bases at J, with 7 bases in the middle. The CDR3 loop reads CASSFQGTGELFF. The CDR3 DNA follows: TGTGCCAGCAGCTTTCAGGGGACCGGGGAGCTGTTTTTT.